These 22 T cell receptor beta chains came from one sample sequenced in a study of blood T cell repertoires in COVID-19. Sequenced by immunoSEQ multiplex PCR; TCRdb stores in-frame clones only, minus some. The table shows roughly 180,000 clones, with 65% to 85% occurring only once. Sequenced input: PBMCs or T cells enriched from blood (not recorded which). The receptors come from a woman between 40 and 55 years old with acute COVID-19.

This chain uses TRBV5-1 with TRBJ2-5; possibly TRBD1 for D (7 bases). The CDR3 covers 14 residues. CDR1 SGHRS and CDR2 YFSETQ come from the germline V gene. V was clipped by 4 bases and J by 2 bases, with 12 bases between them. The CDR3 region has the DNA TGCGCCAGCAGCGCGGGACAGCTTCAAGAGACCCAGTACTTC. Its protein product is CASSAGQLQETQYF.

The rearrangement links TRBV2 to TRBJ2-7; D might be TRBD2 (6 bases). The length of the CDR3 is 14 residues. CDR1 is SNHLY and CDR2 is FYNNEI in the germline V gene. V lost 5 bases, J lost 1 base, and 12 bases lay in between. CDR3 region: CASSSGTESYEQYV. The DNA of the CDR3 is TGTGCCAGCAGTTCCGGGACTGAGTCCTACGAGCAGTACGTC.

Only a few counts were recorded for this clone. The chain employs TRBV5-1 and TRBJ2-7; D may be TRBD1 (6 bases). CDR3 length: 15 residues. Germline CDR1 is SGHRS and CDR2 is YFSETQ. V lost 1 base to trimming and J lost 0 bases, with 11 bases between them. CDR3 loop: CASSLSGQSSYEQYF. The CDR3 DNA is TGCGCCAGCAGCTTGTCGGGACAAAGCTCCTACGAGCAGTACTTC. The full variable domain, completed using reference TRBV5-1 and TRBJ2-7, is KAGVTQTPRYLIKTRGQQVTLSCSPISGHRSVSWYQQTPGQGLQFLFEYFSETQRNKGNFPGRFSGRQFSNSRSEMNVSTLELGDSALYLCASSLSGQSSYEQYFGPGTRLTVT.

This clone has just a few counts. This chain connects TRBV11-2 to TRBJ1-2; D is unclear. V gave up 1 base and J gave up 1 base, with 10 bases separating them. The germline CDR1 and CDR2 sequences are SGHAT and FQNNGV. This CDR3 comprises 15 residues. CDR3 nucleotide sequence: TGTGCCAGCAGCTTAGGGCAGAACGATAACTATGGCTACACCTTC. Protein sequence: CASSLGQNDNYGYTF.

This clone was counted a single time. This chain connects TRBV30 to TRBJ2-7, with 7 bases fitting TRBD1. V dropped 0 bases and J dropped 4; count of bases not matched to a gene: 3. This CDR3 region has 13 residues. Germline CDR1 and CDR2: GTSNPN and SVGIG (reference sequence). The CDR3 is CAWSVRQGYEQYF. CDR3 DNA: TGTGCCTGGAGTGTAAGACAGGGTTACGAGCAGTACTTC.

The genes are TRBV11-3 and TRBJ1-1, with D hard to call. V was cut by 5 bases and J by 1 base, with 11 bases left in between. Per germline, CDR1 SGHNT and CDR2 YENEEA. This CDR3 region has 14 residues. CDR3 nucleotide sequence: TGTGCCAGCAGCCTTCGGGCGGGGAACACTGAAGCTTTCTTT. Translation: CASSLRAGNTEAFF.

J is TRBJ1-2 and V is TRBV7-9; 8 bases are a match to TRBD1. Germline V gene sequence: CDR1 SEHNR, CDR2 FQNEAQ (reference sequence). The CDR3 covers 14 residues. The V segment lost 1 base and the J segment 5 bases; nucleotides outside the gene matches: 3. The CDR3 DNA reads TGTGCCAGCAGCTTAGGGAGACAGGGGTATGGCTACACCTTC. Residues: CASSLGRQGYGYTF.

The chain's CDR3 is CASSLGVGEKLFF. The CDR3, as DNA: TGTGCCAGCAGTTTGGGCGTCGGAGAAAAACTGTTTTTT. The gene calls are TRBV2 and TRBJ1-4; D uncertain. V shed 5 bases and J shed 8 bases, with 12 bases lying between them. CDR3 length: 13 amino acids. Per the germline V gene, CDR1 is SNHLY and CDR2 is FYNNEI.

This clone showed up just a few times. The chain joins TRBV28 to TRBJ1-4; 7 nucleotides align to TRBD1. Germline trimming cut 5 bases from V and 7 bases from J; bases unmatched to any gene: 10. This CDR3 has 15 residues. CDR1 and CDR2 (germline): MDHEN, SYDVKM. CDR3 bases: TGTGCCAGCAGTATATACAGGGGAAAGACTGAAAAACTGTTTTTT. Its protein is CASSIYRGKTEKLFF.

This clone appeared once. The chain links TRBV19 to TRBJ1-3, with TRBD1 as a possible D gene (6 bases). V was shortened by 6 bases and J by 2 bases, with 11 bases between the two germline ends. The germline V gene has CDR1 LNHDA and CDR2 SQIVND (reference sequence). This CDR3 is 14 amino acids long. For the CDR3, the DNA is TGTGCCAGTAGACCCTCAGGGGCTGGAAACACCATATATTTT. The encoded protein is CASRPSGAGNTIYF.

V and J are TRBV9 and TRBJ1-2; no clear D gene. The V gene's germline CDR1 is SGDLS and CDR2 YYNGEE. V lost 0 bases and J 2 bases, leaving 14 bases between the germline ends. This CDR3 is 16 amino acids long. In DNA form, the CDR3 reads TGTGCCAGCAGCGTAGAGCCAGGTTCTGCAAACTATGGCTACACCTTC. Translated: CASSVEPGSANYGYTF.

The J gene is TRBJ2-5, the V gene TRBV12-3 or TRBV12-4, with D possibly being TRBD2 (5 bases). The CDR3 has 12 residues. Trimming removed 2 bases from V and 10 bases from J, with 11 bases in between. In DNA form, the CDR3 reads TGTGCCAGCAGTTTAAAAGAGGGTGTCCAGTACTTC. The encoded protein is CASSLKEGVQYF.

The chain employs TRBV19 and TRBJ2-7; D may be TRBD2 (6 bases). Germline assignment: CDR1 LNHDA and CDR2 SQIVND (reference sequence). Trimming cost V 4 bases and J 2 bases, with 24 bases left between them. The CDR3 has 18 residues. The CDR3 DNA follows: TGTGCCAGTAGTACCCCGGGGGAAGGAGCGGGTGTTCCCTACGAGCAGTACGTC. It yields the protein CASSTPGEGAGVPYEQYV.

The CDR3 reads CASSFARTTGELFF. CDR3 coding DNA: TGTGCCAGCAGCTTCGCTAGAACCACCGGGGAGCTGTTTTTT. This sequence joins TRBV7-9 and TRBJ2-2; no definite D call. The CDR3 extends over 14 amino acids. Germline lookup yields CDR1 SEHNR and CDR2 FQNEAQ (reference sequence). The V end lost 3 bases, the J end lost 4 bases, and 9 bases lay between the germline ends.

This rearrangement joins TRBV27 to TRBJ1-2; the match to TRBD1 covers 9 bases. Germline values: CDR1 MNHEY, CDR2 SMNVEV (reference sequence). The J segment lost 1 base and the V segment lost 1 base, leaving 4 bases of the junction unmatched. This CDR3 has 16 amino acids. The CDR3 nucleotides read TGTGCCAGCAGTTTATGGGGACAGGGATTTAACTATGGCTACACCTTC. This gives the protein CASSLWGQGFNYGYTF.

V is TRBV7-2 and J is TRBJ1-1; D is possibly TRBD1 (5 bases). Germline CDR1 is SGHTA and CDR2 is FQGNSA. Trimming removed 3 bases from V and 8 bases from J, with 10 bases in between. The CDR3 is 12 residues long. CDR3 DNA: TGTGCCAGCAGCTTTTATAGGACAGAAGCTTTCTTT. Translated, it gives CASSFYRTEAFF.

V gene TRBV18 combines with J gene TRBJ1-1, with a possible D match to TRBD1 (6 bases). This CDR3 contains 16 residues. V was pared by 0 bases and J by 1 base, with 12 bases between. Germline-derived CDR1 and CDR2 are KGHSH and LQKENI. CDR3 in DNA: TGTGCCAGCTCACCACCGAGACAGGTGGGGAACACTGAAGCTTTCTTT. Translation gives CASSPPRQVGNTEAFF.

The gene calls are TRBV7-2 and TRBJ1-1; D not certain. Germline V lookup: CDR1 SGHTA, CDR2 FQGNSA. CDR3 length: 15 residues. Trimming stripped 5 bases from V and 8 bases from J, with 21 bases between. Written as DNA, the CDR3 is TGTGCCAGCAGCCTATCCAGCGAGCGGGCCAGAGAAGCTTTCTTT. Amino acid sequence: CASSLSSERAREAFF.

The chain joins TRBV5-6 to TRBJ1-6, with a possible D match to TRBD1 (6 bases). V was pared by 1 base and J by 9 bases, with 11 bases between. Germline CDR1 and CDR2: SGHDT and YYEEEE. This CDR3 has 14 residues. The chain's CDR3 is CASSLRGSFSPLHF. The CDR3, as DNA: TGTGCCAGCAGCTTGAGGGGGTCCTTTTCACCCCTCCACTTT.

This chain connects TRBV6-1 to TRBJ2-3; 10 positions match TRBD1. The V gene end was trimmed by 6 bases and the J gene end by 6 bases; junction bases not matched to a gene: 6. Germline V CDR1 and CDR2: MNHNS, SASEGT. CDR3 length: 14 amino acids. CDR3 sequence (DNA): TGTGCCAGCAGCCGGGACAGGGGTTCCGATACGCAGTATTTT. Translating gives CASSRDRGSDTQYF.

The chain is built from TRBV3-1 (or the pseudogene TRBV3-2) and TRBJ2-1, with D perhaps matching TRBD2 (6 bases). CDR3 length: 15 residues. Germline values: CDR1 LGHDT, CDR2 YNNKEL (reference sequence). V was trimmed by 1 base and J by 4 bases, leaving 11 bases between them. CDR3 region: CASSQVSGSYNEQFF. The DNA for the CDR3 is TGTGCCAGCAGCCAAGTAAGCGGGTCATACAATGAGCAGTTCTTC.

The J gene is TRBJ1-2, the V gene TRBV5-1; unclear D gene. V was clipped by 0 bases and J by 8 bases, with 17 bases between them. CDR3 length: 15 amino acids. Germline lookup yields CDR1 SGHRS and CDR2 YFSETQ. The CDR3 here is CASSLGRPREGGYTF. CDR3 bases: TGCGCCAGCAGCTTGGGACGGCCAAGGGAGGGCGGCTACACCTTC.